This T cell receptor beta chain was recorded in a study of Tregs in tolerant kidney transplant recipients. Mixed chimerism was transient after nonmyeloablative marrow transplants from related graft donors. This CDR3 contains 12 residues. Germline CDR1 and CDR2: DFQATT and SNEGSKA (reference sequence). Trimming took 7 bases from V and 3 from J, leaving 9 bases between them. Worth noting for this clone: With the read ending 3 residues before the CDR3 end, the germline J gene is used to fill in that end.

The method was immunoSEQ multiplex PCR; TCRdb's version includes in-frame clones alone and lacks a portion of them. The sample table includes under 35,000 clones. The sample here was CD4+ T cells from blood (PBMCs), taken 24 months after the transplant. The receptor was derived from a human patient who received a combined kidney and bone marrow transplant. Some of the T cells may derive from the graft donor. The chain recombines TRBV20-1 with TRBJ1-4; D uncertain. CDR3: CSVTRANEKLFF. CDR3 bases read: TGCAGTGTTACTAGGGCTAATGAAAAA.